This TCR beta chain was profiled in a study of T cell responses to AZD1222 COVID-19 vaccine. Study-level findings and limits: There were vaccine-associated CD4 TCRs across spike, dominant at 160-218 and 743-854. There were mostly white British donors and more females than males, and clonal diversity was possibly underestimated. Targets within unmutated variant regions were reportedly found for nearly half of spike-specific TCRs.

Pooled together were second doses at about 4 or about 12 weeks. Using immunoSEQ multiplex PCR, the repertoire was profiled, and TCRdb retains in-frame clones only, with some absent. The sample yields approximately 190,000 clones, approximately 93% seen once. Germline V gene sequence: CDR1 SGHDN, CDR2 FVKESK. V dropped 4 bases and J dropped 3 bases, with 21 bases sitting between them. This CDR3 is built from 17 residues. As for this clone: Its antigen is unknown.

This sequence originates from an adult who received the AZD1222 COVID-19 vaccine. This rearrangement joins TRBV14 to TRBJ1-2, with D possibly TRBD1 on 5 matching bases. Here the sequenced sample was peripheral blood, taken 28 days after the second AZD1222 dose. The CDR3 DNA is TGTGCCAGCAGCCCCGAACCGGGGAGGGGCCGGTACTATGGCTACACCTTC. As protein: CASSPEPGRGRYYGYTF.